The 18 T cell receptor beta chains in this list originate from one sample, sequenced in a study of blood T cells in healthy people across ages. PCR was performed a second time for about 6 to 12 cycles using a sample-barcoded 5' primer and a J-beta primer mix. In TCRdb, the 5' RACE reads were re-called with MiXCR into one record per CDR3 protein. The sample shows roughly 2 million distinct CDR3 sequences, about 49% of them seen only once. The sequenced material came from blood. The receptor set was obtained from a woman aged 40-49 years in good health.

This clonotype has a single count. The V and J genes are TRBV28 and TRBJ2-7; D may be TRBD1 or TRBD2 (6 bases each). Germline CDR1 is MDHEN and CDR2 is SYDVKM. CDR3 length: 15 residues. Trimming took off 3 bases at V and 6 bases at J, with 18 bases between the two ends. As DNA, the CDR3 is TGTGCCAGCAGTTTTGAACAGGGAGGTTTAGGCGAGCAGTACTTC. It is translated as CASSFEQGGLGEQYF.

The chain carries TRBV12-5 and TRBJ2-5; possible D gene TRBD1, 6 bases. The CDR3 sequence is 15 residues long. CDR1 and CDR2 (germline): LGHNT, FRNRAP. V was pared by 0 bases and J by 1 base, with 9 bases between. The CDR3 loop is CASGLVLGGQETQYF. CDR3 coding DNA: TGTGCTAGTGGTTTGGTACTAGGGGGCCAAGAGACCCAGTACTTC.

CDR3 sequence reads: CASSSASRGDEQFF. In nucleotides, the CDR3 is TGTGCCAGCAGCTCCGCCAGTCGGGGGGATGAGCAGTTCTTC. The chain employs TRBV5-6 and TRBJ2-1; 7 bases align to TRBD2. Trimming cost V 3 bases and J 8 bases; bases outside gene matches: 8. The CDR3 covers 14 residues. Germline V lookup: CDR1 SGHDT, CDR2 YYEEEE.

This chain connects TRBV28 to TRBJ2-7, with D perhaps matching TRBD2 (5 bases). The ends were cut back, 7 bases at V and 9 bases at J, with 22 bases in the middle. In germline, CDR1 is MDHEN, CDR2 SYDVKM. The CDR3 loop spans 14 amino acids. The chain's CDR3 is CASNTGPQAGGQYF. The CDR3, as DNA: TGTGCCAGCAACACCGGGCCCCAGGCAGGAGGGCAGTACTTC.

This clonotype was observed a few times. The J gene is TRBJ1-2, the V gene TRBV5-5, with TRBD1 matching over 7 bases. The CDR3 consists of 15 residues. The V segment lost 6 bases and the J segment 2 bases; nucleotides outside the gene matches: 10. CDR1 and CDR2 (germline): SGHKS, YYEKEE (reference sequence). The CDR3 reads CASIEGGSFNYGYTF. The DNA for the CDR3 is TGTGCCAGCATCGAAGGGGGCTCATTCAACTATGGCTACACCTTC.

The chain employs TRBV6-6 and TRBJ2-7; D unclear. The CDR3 extends over 12 amino acids. V was shortened by 2 bases and J by 6 bases, with 8 bases between the two germline ends. CDR1 MNHNY and CDR2 SVGAGI come from the germline V gene (reference sequence). CDR3 amino acids: CASSYPSSEQYF. The CDR3 coding sequence is TGTGCCAGCAGTTACCCCTCGTCCGAGCAGTACTTC.

V and J are TRBV7-9 and TRBJ1-2; TRBD1 matches 7 bases. V was clipped by 3 bases and J by 4 bases; unmatched bases: 20. Looked up from germline, CDR1 is SEHNR and CDR2 is FQNEAQ (reference sequence). This CDR3 has 19 amino acids. CDR3 protein: CASSFPVSLPTGTAYGYTF. In DNA form, the CDR3 reads TGTGCCAGCAGCTTCCCCGTCTCCCTGCCGACAGGGACGGCCTATGGCTACACCTTC.

The CDR3 sequence is CASSLIGRGGETQYF. CDR3 coding DNA: TGTGCCAGCAGCTTAATCGGCAGGGGCGGAGAGACCCAGTACTTC. This rearrangement joins TRBV7-2 to TRBJ2-5, with a possible D match to TRBD1 (6 bases). The CDR3 sequence is 15 residues long. The V and J ends lost 2 bases and 4 bases respectively, with 14 bases between them. Per germline, CDR1 SGHTA and CDR2 FQGNSA.

The chain joins TRBV11-2 to TRBJ2-4; 10 nucleotides agree with TRBD2. Judging by the DNA end, TRBJ2-7 fits better; the J call may be wrong. The V gene's germline CDR1 is SGHAT and CDR2 FQNNGV. This CDR3 has 16 residues. In nucleotides, the CDR3 is TGTGCCAGCAGCGTCCTACTAGCGGGGCCTCCCTACGAGCAGTACTTC. This encodes CASSVLLAGPPYEQYF.

The chain combines TRBV4-3 with TRBJ2-7; a possible D gene is TRBD2 (6 bases). The DNA end is more similar to TRBJ2-5, so the J call may be wrong. The V gene's germline CDR1 is LGHNA and CDR2 YSLEER. The CDR3 spans 16 residues. The CDR3 loop reads CASSQGLGGVPETQYF. DNA for the CDR3: TGCGCCAGCAGCCAAGGTCTGGGCGGGGTCCCAGAGACCCAGTACTTC.

This clonotype was detected a few times. The J gene is TRBJ2-7, the V gene TRBV10-3; TRBD1 matches at 9 bases. This CDR3 is 17 amino acids long. Germline CDR1 is ENHRY and CDR2 is SYGVKD. J gave up 3 bases and V 2 bases, and 11 bases lay outside the gene matches. CDR3: CAISEGDPGQGVYEQYF. CDR3 nucleotide sequence: TGTGCCATCAGTGAGGGGGACCCGGGACAGGGAGTCTACGAGCAGTACTTC.

There are a few counts of this clonotype. The chain uses TRBV11-3 and TRBJ2-2; D not resolved. V shed 0 bases and J shed 5 bases, with 4 bases lying between them. Germline-derived CDR1 and CDR2 are SGHNT and YENEEA. The CDR3 sequence is 13 residues long. As DNA, the CDR3 is TGTGCCAGCAGCTTAGACAGTACCGGGGAGCTGTTTTTT. It specifies CASSLDSTGELFF.

The gene calls are TRBV20-1 and TRBJ2-3; 8 bases fit TRBD2. V shed 4 bases, J shed 6 bases, and the junction held 9 bases outside the gene matches. CDR1 and CDR2 from the germline V gene are DFQATT and SNEGSKA (reference sequence). The CDR3 covers 14 residues. The CDR3 nucleotides are TGCAGTGCTACGACGGGGGGGGCCGGGGATACGCAGTATTTT. This sequence encodes CSATTGGAGDTQYF.

This clonotype was seen once. Here the CDR3 DNA reads TGTGCCAGCAGGCTAGGCGGGTGGAACACTGAAGCTTTCTTT. It specifies CASRLGGWNTEAFF. The chain employs TRBV7-3 and TRBJ1-1, with unresolved D. The CDR3 is 14 amino acids. With 6 bases removed from V and 1 base from J, the gap between germline ends came to 12 bases. Germline values: CDR1 SGHTA, CDR2 FQGTGA.

As concerns this clonotype: Since a much larger clone is just one base distant, this may be a read error. The rearrangement joins TRBV10-3 to TRBJ2-1, with D uncertain. Per the germline V gene, CDR1 is ENHRY and CDR2 is SYGVKD. This CDR3 region has 13 residues. V lost 2 bases to trimming and J lost 10 bases, with 12 bases between them. CDR3 loop: CAISEGGTYEQFF. The CDR3 DNA is TGTGCCATCAGTGAGGGCGGTACCTACGAGCAGTTCTTC.

With regard to this clonotype: At one boundary the junction diverges from the germline segment, which might be a read error. This sequence joins TRBV5-1 and TRBJ2-4, with D perhaps being TRBD1 or TRBD2 (5 bases each). The CDR3 length is 14 residues. Germline values: CDR1 SGHRS, CDR2 YFSETQ. The CDR3 is CASRLGVGKNIQYF. The CDR3 DNA follows: TGCGCCAGCCGCTTGGGGGTCGGCAAAAACATTCAGTACTTC.

The chain uses TRBV2 and TRBJ2-7; D unclear. V was clipped by 4 bases and J by 6 bases, with 16 bases between them. From germline, CDR1 is SNHLY and CDR2 FYNNEI. The CDR3 length is 14 residues. In DNA form, the CDR3 reads TGTGCCAGCAGTGGGCAGTCCGGCCCCACCGAGCAGTACTTC. Translating it yields CASSGQSGPTEQYF.

The J gene is TRBJ2-5, the V gene TRBV28, with TRBD2 matching 15 bases. This CDR3 has 17 residues. J was trimmed by 0 bases and V by 6 bases; bases with no gene match: 5. Germline V gene data show CDR1 as MDHEN and CDR2 as SYDVKM. CDR3 coding DNA: TGTGCCAGCAGGTCGGGGACTAGCGGGGGGAACCAAGAGACCCAGTACTTC. This encodes CASRSGTSGGNQETQYF.